A selection of T cell receptor beta chains follows, all from one sample in a study of T cell changes during pregnancy in multiple sclerosis. Generated by immunoSEQ multiplex PCR, the TCRdb table keeps only in-frame clones and is missing some. The sample lists about 59,000 clones, approximately 90% seen once, with 0.89% in the top ten. The sample consisted of peripheral blood, taken in the first trimester of pregnancy. The source is a female donor in good health, enrolled as a control in a pregnancy study. The conserved cysteine and the conserved F or W are not part of the CDR3 here. The size field is filled for only some rows; it gives once, few, many or a size class.

J: TRBJ1-6
size: .
V: TRBV4-1
CDR3: ASSQAPLTGAGSYNSPLH

J: TRBJ1-6
size: .
V: TRBV6-5
CDR3: ASSYTLQGPGPLH

J: TRBJ1-1
size: once
V: TRBV7-8
CDR3: ASTGGRVNTEAF

J: TRBJ1-2
size: .
V: TRBV5-1
CDR3: ASSSENRGRDYGYT

J: TRBJ2-7
size: .
V: TRBV14
CDR3: ASSQTGFGTYEQY

J: TRBJ2-7
size: .
V: TRBV29-1
CDR3: SVPKDGTYEQY

J: TRBJ1-2
size: .
V: TRBV5-5
CDR3: ASSLRRGPYLGYT

J: TRBJ1-1
size: once
V: TRBV6-5
CDR3: ASSYSFGRTEAF

J: TRBJ2-5
size: once
V: TRBV5-1
CDR3: ASSLARGGQY

J: TRBJ1-1
size: .
V: TRBV18
CDR3: ASSPPAGKYTEAF

J: TRBJ2-7
size: .
V: TRBV10-3
CDR3: AISSSGGSSYEQY

J: TRBJ2-3
size: .
V: TRBV19
CDR3: ASSVQGPGRTQY

J: TRBJ1-2
size: .
V: TRBV5-1
CDR3: ASSTRTVYGYT